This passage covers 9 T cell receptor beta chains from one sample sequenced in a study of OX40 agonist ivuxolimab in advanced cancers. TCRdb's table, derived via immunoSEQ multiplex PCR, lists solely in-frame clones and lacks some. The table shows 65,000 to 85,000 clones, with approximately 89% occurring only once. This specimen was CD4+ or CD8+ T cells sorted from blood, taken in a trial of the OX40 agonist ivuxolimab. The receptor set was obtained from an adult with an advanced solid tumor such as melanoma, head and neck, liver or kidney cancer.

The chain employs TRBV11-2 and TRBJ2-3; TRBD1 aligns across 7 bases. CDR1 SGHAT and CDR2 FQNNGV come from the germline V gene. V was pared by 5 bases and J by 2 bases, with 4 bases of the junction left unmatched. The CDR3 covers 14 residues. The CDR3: CASSRTGVTDTQYF. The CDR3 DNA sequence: TGTGCCAGCAGCCGCACAGGGGTCACAGATACGCAGTATTTT. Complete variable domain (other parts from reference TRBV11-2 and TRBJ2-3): EAGVAQSPRYKIIEKRQSVAFWCNPISGHATLYWYQQILGQGPKLLIQFQNNGVVDDSQLPKDRFSAERLKGVDSTLKIQPAKLEDSAVYLCASSRTGVTDTQYFGPGTRLTVL.

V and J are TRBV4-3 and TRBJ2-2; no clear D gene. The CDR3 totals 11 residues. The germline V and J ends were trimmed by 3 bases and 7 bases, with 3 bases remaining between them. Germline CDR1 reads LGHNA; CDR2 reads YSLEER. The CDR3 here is CASSQVGELFF. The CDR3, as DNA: TGCGCCAGCAGCCAGGTCGGGGAGCTGTTTTTT.

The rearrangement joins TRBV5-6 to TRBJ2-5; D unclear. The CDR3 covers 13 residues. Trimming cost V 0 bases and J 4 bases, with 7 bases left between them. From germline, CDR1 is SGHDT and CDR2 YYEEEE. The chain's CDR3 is CASSLVAVETQYF. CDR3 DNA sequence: TGTGCCAGCAGCTTGGTCGCGGTAGAGACCCAGTACTTC.

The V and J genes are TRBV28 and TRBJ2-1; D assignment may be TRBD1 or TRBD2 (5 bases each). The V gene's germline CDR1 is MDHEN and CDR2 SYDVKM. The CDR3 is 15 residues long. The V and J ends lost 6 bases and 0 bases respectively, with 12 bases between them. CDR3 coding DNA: TGTGCCAGCAGAACACCAGGGAGCTCCTACAATGAGCAGTTCTTC. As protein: CASRTPGSSYNEQFF.

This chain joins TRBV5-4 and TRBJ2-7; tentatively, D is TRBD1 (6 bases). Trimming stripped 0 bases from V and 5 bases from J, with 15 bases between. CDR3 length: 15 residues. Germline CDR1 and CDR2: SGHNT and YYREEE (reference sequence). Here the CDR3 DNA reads TGTGCCAGCAGCTTGGTTCCAGGGGCGAACCACGAGCAGTACTTC. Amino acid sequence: CASSLVPGANHEQYF.

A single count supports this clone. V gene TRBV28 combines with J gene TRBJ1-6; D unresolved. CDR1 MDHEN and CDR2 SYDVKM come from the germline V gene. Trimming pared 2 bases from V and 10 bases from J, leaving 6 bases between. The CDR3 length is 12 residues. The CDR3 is CASSLIRSPLHF. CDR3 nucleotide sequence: TGTGCCAGCAGTTTAATCCGCTCACCCCTCCACTTT.

In DNA form, the CDR3 reads TGTGCCAGCAGCGTAGGGCACAGAAACACTGAAGCTTTCTTT. Protein: CASSVGHRNTEAFF. J is TRBJ1-1 and V is TRBV9, with D unresolved. Trimming removed 0 bases at V and 2 bases at J, with 8 bases between. Germline V gives CDR1 SGDLS, CDR2 YYNGEE. This CDR3 is built from 14 residues.

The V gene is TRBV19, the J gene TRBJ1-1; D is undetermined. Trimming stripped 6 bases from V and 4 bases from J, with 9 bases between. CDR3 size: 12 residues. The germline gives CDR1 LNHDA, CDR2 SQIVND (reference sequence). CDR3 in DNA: TGTGCCAGTAGAAGTCAGACCACTGAAGCTTTCTTT. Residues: CASRSQTTEAFF.

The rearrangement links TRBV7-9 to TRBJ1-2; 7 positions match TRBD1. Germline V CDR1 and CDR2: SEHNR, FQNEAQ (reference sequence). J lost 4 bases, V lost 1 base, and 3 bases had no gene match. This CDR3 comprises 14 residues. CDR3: CASSLGQGGYGYTF. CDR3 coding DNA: TGTGCCAGCAGCTTAGGACAGGGAGGCTATGGCTACACCTTC. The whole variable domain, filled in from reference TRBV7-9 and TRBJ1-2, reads DTGVSQNPRHKITKRGQNVTFRCDPISEHNRLYWYRQTLGQGPEFLTYFQNEAQLEKSRLLSDRFSAERPKGSFSTLEIQRTEQGDSAMYLCASSLGQGGYGYTFGSGTRLTVV.